These 23 T cell receptor beta chains originate from one sample sequenced in a study of blood T cell repertoires in COVID-19. Profiled with immunoSEQ multiplex PCR; TCRdb holds only in-frame clones, not every one. Of fewer than 200,000 clones listed, around 76% are singletons. Sequencing was carried out using peripheral blood. The receptors come from a woman aged 50 to 60 with active or convalescent COVID-19.

The CDR3 DNA sequence: TGCGCCAGCAGCCAAGATCTAAGGACACCGAACACCGGGGAGCTGTTTTTT. Protein product: CASSQDLRTPNTGELFF. The chain carries TRBV4-3 and TRBJ2-2, with D possibly matching TRBD1 (5 bases). The CDR3 has 17 residues. The ends were cut back, 0 bases at V and 0 bases at J, with 11 bases in the middle. The V gene's germline CDR1 is LGHNA and CDR2 YSLEER.

This clone was seen more than once but under ten times. V usage is TRBV21-1 and J usage is TRBJ2-7; the table's D gene call, TRBD2, was not cross checked with the DNA. TRBV21-1 is shown as a pseudogene. This CDR3 region has 16 residues. CDR3 sequence reads: CASRRSSGNFPYEQYF. The CDR3, as DNA: TGTGCCAGCAGACGTAGTAGCGGGAACTTCCCATACGAGCAGTACTTC.

The CDR3 reads CASTPFAGGYEQYF. The CDR3 DNA reads TGTGCCAGCACCCCTTTTGCGGGAGGCTACGAGCAGTACTTC. J is TRBJ2-7 and V is TRBV5-8, with TRBD2 identical over 8 bases. The V gene's germline CDR1 is SGHTS and CDR2 YDEGEE. The CDR3 extends over 14 amino acids. V was clipped by 6 bases and J by 3 bases; unmatched bases: 8.

The sample holds many counts of this clone. The rearrangement joins TRBV6-4 to TRBJ1-1, with D perhaps matching TRBD1 (6 bases). Per the germline V gene, CDR1 is MRHNA and CDR2 is SNTAGT. The CDR3 totals 14 residues. V was cut by 6 bases and J by 3 bases, with 14 bases left in between. Here the CDR3 DNA reads TGTGCCAGCAGCCAACAGGGTCGGGACACTGAAGCTTTCTTT. Amino acids: CASSQQGRDTEAFF.

The V call is TRBV7-9, the J call TRBJ1-2, with D possibly being TRBD1 (6 bases). This CDR3 contains 13 residues. The germline gives CDR1 SEHNR, CDR2 FQNEAQ (reference sequence). With 7 bases removed from V and 6 bases from J, the gap between germline ends came to 15 bases. The CDR3: CASNNFSGDGYTF. Written as DNA, the CDR3 is TGTGCCAGCAATAATTTTTCAGGGGATGGCTACACCTTC.

This clone was detected only a few times. The chain employs TRBV18 and TRBJ2-7; D is perhaps TRBD1 (6 bases). This CDR3 is built from 13 residues. Looked up from germline, CDR1 is KGHSH and CDR2 is LQKENI. V was clipped by 5 bases and J by 1 base, with 9 bases between them. CDR3 in DNA: TGTGCCAGCTCATCGGACAGTTCCTACGAGCAGTACTTC. Translating gives CASSSDSSYEQYF.

The V and J genes are TRBV6-5 and TRBJ1-2; 8 bases are a match to TRBD1. This CDR3 contains 13 residues. The germline gives CDR1 MNHEY, CDR2 SVGAGI. Trimming at V came to 8 bases and at J to 7 bases, leaving 9 bases not matched to a gene. CDR3 DNA sequence: TGTGCCAGCTCGATACAGGGGGGTGGTGGCTACACCTTC. As protein: CASSIQGGGGYTF.

This chain links TRBV6-6 with TRBJ2-2; D might be TRBD2 (6 bases). This CDR3 has 15 residues. Germline V gene data show CDR1 as MNHNY and CDR2 as SVGAGI (reference sequence). Trimming cost V 5 bases and J 1 base, with 11 bases left between them. CDR3 DNA: TGTGCCAGCAGTCCGCTCGGGGGGAACACCGGGGAGCTGTTTTTT. It yields the protein CASSPLGGNTGELFF.

The chain employs TRBV4-2 and TRBJ1-2; 7 bases line up with TRBD1. Germline lookup yields CDR1 LGHNA and CDR2 YNFKEQ. The CDR3 contains 16 residues. V dropped 0 bases and J dropped 5; count of bases not matched to a gene: 9. In DNA, the CDR3 is TGTGCCAGCAGCCAAGATGGGGCAGGGGGAGGATATGGCTACACCTTC. Translated: CASSQDGAGGGYGYTF.

There are a few counts of this clone. This chain connects TRBV2 to TRBJ1-6, with D possibly being TRBD1 (5 bases). This CDR3 contains 13 residues. Looked up from germline, CDR1 is SNHLY and CDR2 is FYNNEI. V dropped 3 bases and J dropped 7 bases, with 7 bases sitting between them. CDR3 DNA sequence: TGTGCCAGCAGTGAGCGGGGGAATTCACCCCTCCACTTT. It yields the protein CASSERGNSPLHF. Complete variable domain (other parts from reference TRBV2 and TRBJ1-6): EPEVTQTPSHQVTQMGQEVILRCVPISNHLYFYWYRQILGQKVEFLVSFYNNEISEKSEIFDDQFSVERPDGSNFTLKIRSTKLEDSAMYFCASSERGNSPLHFGNGTRLTVT.

This clone was seen a handful of times. The genes are TRBV15 and TRBJ1-1, with D unclear. The germline gives CDR1 LNHNV, CDR2 YYDKDF (reference sequence). The CDR3 sequence is 16 residues long. V dropped 0 bases and J dropped 1 base, with 12 bases sitting between them. The CDR3: CATSRDLWRSNTEAFF. The CDR3 coding sequence is TGTGCCACCAGCAGAGATCTATGGCGGTCGAACACTGAAGCTTTCTTT. The complete variable domain, with remaining parts taken from reference TRBV15 and TRBJ1-1, reads DAMVIQNPRYQVTQFGKPVTLSCSQTLNHNVMYWYQQKSSQAPKLLFHYYDKDFNNEADTPDNFQSRRPNTSFCFLDIRSPGLGDTAMYLCATSRDLWRSNTEAFFGQGTRLTVV.

The gene calls are TRBV19 and TRBJ1-4, with D tentatively TRBD1 (5 bases). This CDR3 is built from 16 residues. Per germline, CDR1 LNHDA and CDR2 SQIVND (reference sequence). V was cut by 4 bases and J by 8 bases, with 20 bases left in between. CDR3 in amino acids: CASSTPLREQPEKLFF. The CDR3 DNA reads as TGTGCCAGTAGTACCCCTCTCAGGGAACAGCCAGAAAAACTGTTTTTT.

The chain employs TRBV5-4 and TRBJ2-2, with a tentative D call TRBD2 (6 bases). The CDR3 has 16 residues. V lost 0 bases and J 2 bases, leaving 11 bases between the germline ends. CDR1 is SGHNT and CDR2 is YYREEE in the germline V gene (reference sequence). The CDR3 region has the DNA TGTGCCAGCAGCTTGGAAGGCGGGGCCAACACCGGGGAGCTGTTTTTT. Translated, it gives CASSLEGGANTGELFF.

This chain connects TRBV28 to TRBJ2-2; D is unclear. Germline-derived CDR1 and CDR2 are MDHEN and SYDVKM. The CDR3 runs to 13 residues. Trimming took 10 bases from V and 8 from J, leaving 17 bases between them. The chain's CDR3 is CAIETRFPGELFF. Written as DNA, the CDR3 is TGTGCCATCGAGACCAGGTTTCCTGGGGAGCTGTTTTTT. The full variable domain, its missing parts supplied by reference TRBV28 and TRBJ2-2, is DVKVTQSSRYLVKRTGEKVFLECVQDMDHENMFWYRQDPGLGLRLIYFSYDVKMKEKGDIPEGYSVSREKKERFSLILESASTNQTSMYLCAIETRFPGELFFGEGSRLTVL.

The rearrangement links TRBV7-9 to TRBJ1-1; 7 bases align to TRBD1. CDR1 and CDR2 from the germline V gene are SEHNR and FQNEAQ (reference sequence). J was trimmed by 4 bases and V by 1 base; bases with no gene match: 6. The CDR3 consists of 15 residues. CDR3 coding DNA: TGTGCCAGCAGCTTAGATGGACACAGGGGCACTGAAGCTTTCTTT. It encodes CASSLDGHRGTEAFF.

This rearrangement joins TRBV6-5 to TRBJ2-2; 7 positions match TRBD1. Germline V gene sequence: CDR1 MNHEY, CDR2 SVGAGI. V was pared by 6 bases and J by 0 bases, with 4 bases of the junction left unmatched. The CDR3 loop spans 15 amino acids. This chain's CDR3 is CASRRDSANTGELFF. DNA for the CDR3: TGTGCCAGCAGACGGGACAGTGCGAACACCGGGGAGCTGTTTTTT.

The chain uses TRBV15 and TRBJ2-6, with TRBD1 matching 11 bases. V lost 11 bases, J lost 2 bases, and 8 bases stayed unmatched. The CDR3 runs to 16 residues. CDR1 and CDR2 (germline): LNHNV, YYDKDF (reference sequence). The CDR3 protein is CAACPGQGAGANVLTF. CDR3 sequence (DNA): TGTGCCGCCTGTCCGGGACAGGGGGCTGGGGCCAACGTCCTGACTTTC.

The chain links TRBV30 to TRBJ2-7; 9 bases map to TRBD1. J was trimmed by 2 bases and V by 2 bases; bases with no gene match: 10. The CDR3 runs to 16 residues. CDR1 GTSNPN and CDR2 SVGIG come from the germline V gene (reference sequence). CDR3 in DNA: TGTGCCTGGAGTCACCTAGAGGACAGGGGAACCTACGAGCAGTACTTC. As protein: CAWSHLEDRGTYEQYF.

The gene calls are TRBV28 and TRBJ1-3, with D perhaps TRBD1 (6 bases). Trimming took 3 bases from V and 1 from J, leaving 7 bases between them. Germline CDR1 is MDHEN and CDR2 is SYDVKM. The CDR3 totals 14 residues. The CDR3 here is CASSFQGSGNTIYF. The CDR3 DNA follows: TGTGCCAGCAGTTTCCAGGGGTCTGGAAACACCATATATTTT.

This chain joins TRBV19 and TRBJ1-2; D is possibly TRBD1 (5 bases). The ends were cut back, 1 base at V and 4 bases at J, with 13 bases in the middle. Germline CDR1 and CDR2: LNHDA and SQIVND (reference sequence). This CDR3 has 15 residues. The CDR3 reads CASSIVGQSGYGYTF. The CDR3 region has the DNA TGTGCCAGTAGTATAGTCGGACAATCGGGCTATGGCTACACCTTC.

The chain couples TRBV6-5 to TRBJ1-1; 10 positions match TRBD1. With V trimmed by 8 bases and J by 4 bases, 7 bases remained unmatched. The CDR3 has 14 residues. Per germline, CDR1 MNHEY and CDR2 SVGAGI. CDR3: CASQKGTGVTEAFF. The CDR3 nucleotides read TGTGCCAGCCAAAAAGGGACAGGGGTCACTGAAGCTTTCTTT.

The chain uses TRBV18 and TRBJ1-3; TRBD1 aligns across 10 bases. Germline V CDR1 and CDR2: KGHSH, LQKENI. The CDR3 totals 14 residues. The V and J ends lost 2 bases and 8 bases, in that order; junction bases with no gene match: 3. The CDR3 is CASSPRQGADTIYF. CDR3 DNA sequence: TGTGCCAGCTCACCAAGACAGGGGGCGGACACCATATATTTT.

The V gene is TRBV20-1, the J gene TRBJ2-5; no clear D gene. Germline V CDR1 and CDR2: DFQATT, SNEGSKA (reference sequence). Trimming pared 3 bases from V and 0 bases from J, leaving 11 bases between. The CDR3 consists of 14 residues. The CDR3 is CSASGGTNQETQYF. The CDR3 nucleotides are TGCAGTGCTAGTGGCGGTACTAACCAAGAGACCCAGTACTTC.